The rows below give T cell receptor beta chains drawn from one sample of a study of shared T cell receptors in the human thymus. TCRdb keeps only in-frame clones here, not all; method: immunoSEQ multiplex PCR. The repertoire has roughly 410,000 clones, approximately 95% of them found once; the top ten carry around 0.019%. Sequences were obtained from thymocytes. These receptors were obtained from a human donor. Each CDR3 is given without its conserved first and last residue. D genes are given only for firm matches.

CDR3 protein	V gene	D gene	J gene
ASRDLRRRSKNIQY	TRBV19	NA	TRBJ2-4
ASKGLEPYEQY	TRBV5-6	TRBD2	TRBJ2-7
ASAFYTGSSTNEQF	TRBV11-3	NA	TRBJ2-1
ASSEAPGQGARAKNIQY	TRBV6-1	TRBD1	TRBJ2-4
ASSTPGPLGNQPQH	TRBV19	NA	TRBJ1-5
ASSLGGTDTQY	TRBV25-1	TRBD2	TRBJ2-3
ASSKLRDPTRTSGFSYNEQF	TRBV27	TRBD2	TRBJ2-1
ASSLWDASGSLRRYNEQF	TRBV28	TRBD2	TRBJ2-1
ASTAGGSPYNEQF	TRBV28	TRBD1	TRBJ2-1
ASSFRLPYEQY	TRBV11-2	NA	TRBJ2-7
ASSHRLQETQY	TRBV4-1	NA	TRBJ2-5
SARGAGELF	TRBV20-1	TRBD2	TRBJ2-2
ASSQKDATNEKLF	TRBV14	NA	TRBJ1-4
ASSQTSGSQDVDEQF	TRBV27	TRBD2	TRBJ2-1
ASSQLRDTEAF	TRBV4-1	NA	TRBJ1-1
AWSTGGSAEAF	TRBV30	TRBD1	TRBJ1-1
ASSLAGRTSNQPQH	TRBV7-6	NA	TRBJ1-5
ASSYSGDRGNGYT	TRBV6-5	TRBD1	TRBJ1-2
ASSSTGQSHYEQY	TRBV5-6	NA	TRBJ2-7
ASSVKSGRVGEQF	TRBV9	TRBD2	TRBJ2-1
ASSLPLAGVRETQY	TRBV7-6	TRBD2	TRBJ2-5
ASRTGAYGYT	TRBV6-6	TRBD1	TRBJ1-2
ASSLGDTDTQY	TRBV7-9	NA	TRBJ2-3
ASRLAGVSRDNEQF	TRBV19	TRBD2	TRBJ2-1
ASSLDRAPYEQY	TRBV6-1	TRBD1	TRBJ2-7
AWSQGLQETQY	TRBV30	NA	TRBJ2-5
ASGGSYNEQF	TRBV7-9	NA	TRBJ2-1
ASSLGQGKGAYEQY	TRBV7-9	TRBD1	TRBJ2-7
ASSLCWDSNYGYT	TRBV28	TRBD1	TRBJ1-2
ASSLAGGPGETQY	TRBV27	TRBD2	TRBJ2-5
ASRSYWTLSTDTQY	TRBV14	NA	TRBJ2-3
ATFEPTGLSGNTIY	TRBV10-2	NA	TRBJ1-3
AWRPLGLAGGINEQF	TRBV30	TRBD2	TRBJ2-1
ASSLQPPGGLDQPQH	TRBV11-2	TRBD1	TRBJ1-5
ASSLEGGNEKLF	TRBV5-4	NA	TRBJ1-4
ASSLTLGTLYEQY	TRBV5-6	NA	TRBJ2-7
ASHDTDTQY	TRBV27	NA	TRBJ2-3
ASSPLPGFSSYEQY	TRBV18	NA	TRBJ2-7
ASSLGGFRSSTDTQY	TRBV18	NA	TRBJ2-3
ASSSSDRGRGQPQH	TRBV27	TRBD1	TRBJ1-5
ASSQDVEDYERESLETQY	TRBV4-2	TRBD2	TRBJ2-5
ASSLGWTSGRGIYEQY	TRBV11-3	TRBD2	TRBJ2-7
ASIKGYEAF	TRBV27	NA	TRBJ1-1
ASSPASGGRQY	TRBV7-9	TRBD2	TRBJ2-7
ASSVATGTNEKLF	TRBV9	NA	TRBJ1-4
ASSFSGTLARSLIEQY	TRBV5-4	NA	TRBJ2-7
ASSPTLVTDTQY	TRBV9	NA	TRBJ2-3
SVFTSPSTDTQY	TRBV29-1	NA	TRBJ2-3
ASSMVGELTDTQY	TRBV19	NA	TRBJ2-3
ASSLESRQYYGYT	TRBV7-9	NA	TRBJ1-2
ASSQDTSKGGPNTGELF	TRBV14	NA	TRBJ2-2
ATSREVRTSGRANTGELF	TRBV15	TRBD2	TRBJ2-2